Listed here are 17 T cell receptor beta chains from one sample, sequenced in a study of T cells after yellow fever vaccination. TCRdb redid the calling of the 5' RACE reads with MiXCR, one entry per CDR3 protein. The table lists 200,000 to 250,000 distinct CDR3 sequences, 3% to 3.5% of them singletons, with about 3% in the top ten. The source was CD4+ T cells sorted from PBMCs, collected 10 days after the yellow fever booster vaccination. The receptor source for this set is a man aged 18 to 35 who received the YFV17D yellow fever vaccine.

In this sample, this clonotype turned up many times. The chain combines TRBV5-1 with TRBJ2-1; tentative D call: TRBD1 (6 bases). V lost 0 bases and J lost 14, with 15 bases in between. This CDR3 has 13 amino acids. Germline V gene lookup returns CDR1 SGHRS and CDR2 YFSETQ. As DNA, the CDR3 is TGCGCCAGCAGCTTGGAAGGTGCGGCAGGGGAGTTCTTC. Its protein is CASSLEGAAGEFF.

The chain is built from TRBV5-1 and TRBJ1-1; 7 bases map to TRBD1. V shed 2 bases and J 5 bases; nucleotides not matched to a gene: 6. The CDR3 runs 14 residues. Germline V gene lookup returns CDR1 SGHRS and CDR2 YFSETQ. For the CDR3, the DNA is TGCGCCAGCAGCTTTGACAGGGTCGGAACTGAAGCTTTCTTT. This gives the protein CASSFDRVGTEAFF.

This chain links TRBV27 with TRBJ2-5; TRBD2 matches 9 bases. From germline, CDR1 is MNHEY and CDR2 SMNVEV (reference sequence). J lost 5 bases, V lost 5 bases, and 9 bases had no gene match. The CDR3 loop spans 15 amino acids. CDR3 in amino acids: CASSPRIAGVETQYF. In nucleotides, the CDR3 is TGTGCCAGCAGTCCAAGGATAGCGGGGGTGGAGACCCAGTACTTC.

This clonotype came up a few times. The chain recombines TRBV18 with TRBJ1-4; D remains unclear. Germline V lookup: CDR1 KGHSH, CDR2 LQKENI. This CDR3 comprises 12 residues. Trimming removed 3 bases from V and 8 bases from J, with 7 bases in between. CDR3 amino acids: CASSPFTEKLFF. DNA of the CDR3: TGTGCCAGCTCACCCTTTACGGAAAAACTGTTTTTT.

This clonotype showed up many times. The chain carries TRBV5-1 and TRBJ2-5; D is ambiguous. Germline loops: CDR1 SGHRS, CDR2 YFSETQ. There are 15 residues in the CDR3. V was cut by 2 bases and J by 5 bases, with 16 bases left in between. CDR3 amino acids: CASSFADHPGETQYF. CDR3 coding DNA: TGCGCCAGCAGCTTTGCCGACCACCCTGGGGAGACCCAGTACTTC.

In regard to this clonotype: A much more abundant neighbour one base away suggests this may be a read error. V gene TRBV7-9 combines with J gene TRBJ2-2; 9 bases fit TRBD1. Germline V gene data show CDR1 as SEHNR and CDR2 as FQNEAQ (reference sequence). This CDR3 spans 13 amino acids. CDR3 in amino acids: CACSRTGAGELFF. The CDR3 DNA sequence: TGTGCCTGCAGCAGGACAGGGGCCGGGGAGCTGTTTTTT. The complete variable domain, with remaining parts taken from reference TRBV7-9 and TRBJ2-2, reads DTGVSQNPRHKITKRGQNVTFRCDPISEHNRLYWYRQTLGQGPEFLTYFQNEAQLEKSRLLSDRFSAERPKGSFSTLEIQRTEQGDSAMYLCACSRTGAGELFFGEGSRLTVL.

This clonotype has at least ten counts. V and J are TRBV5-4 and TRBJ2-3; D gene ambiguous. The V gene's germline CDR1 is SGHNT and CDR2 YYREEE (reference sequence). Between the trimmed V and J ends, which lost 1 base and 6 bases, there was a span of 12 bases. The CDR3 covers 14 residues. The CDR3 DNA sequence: TGTGCCAGCAGCTTGCCTAGATCAGAGGATACGCAGTATTTT. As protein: CASSLPRSEDTQYF.

CDR3 coding DNA: TGCAGTGCCTTCGGAGGTCTAGCGGGGCAAGAGACCCAGTACTTC. Residues: CSAFGGLAGQETQYF. J is TRBJ2-5 and V is TRBV20-1; 9 bases are a match to TRBD2. Germline V CDR1 and CDR2: DFQATT, SNEGSKA (reference sequence). The CDR3 is made up of 15 amino acids. Trimming removed 6 bases from V and 2 bases from J; junction bases left unmatched: 10.

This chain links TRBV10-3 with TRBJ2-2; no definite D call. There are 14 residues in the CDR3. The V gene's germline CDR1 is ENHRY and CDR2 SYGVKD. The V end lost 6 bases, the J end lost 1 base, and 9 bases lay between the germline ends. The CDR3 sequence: CAIRTGQNTGELFF. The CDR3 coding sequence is TGTGCCATCAGAACTGGGCAGAACACCGGGGAGCTGTTTTTT.

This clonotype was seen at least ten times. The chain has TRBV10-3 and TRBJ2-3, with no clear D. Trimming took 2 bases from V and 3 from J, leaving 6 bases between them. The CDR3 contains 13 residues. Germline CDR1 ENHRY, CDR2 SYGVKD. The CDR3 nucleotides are TGTGCCATCAGTGAGAGTAATACAGATACGCAGTATTTT. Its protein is CAISESNTDTQYF.

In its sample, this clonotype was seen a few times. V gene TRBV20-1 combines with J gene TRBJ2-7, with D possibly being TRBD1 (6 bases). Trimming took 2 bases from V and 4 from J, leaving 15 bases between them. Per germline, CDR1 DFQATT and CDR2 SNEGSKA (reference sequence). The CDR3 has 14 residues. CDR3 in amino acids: CSARRSGVPYEQYV. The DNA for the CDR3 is TGCAGTGCTAGACGCTCAGGGGTTCCATACGAGCAGTACGTC.

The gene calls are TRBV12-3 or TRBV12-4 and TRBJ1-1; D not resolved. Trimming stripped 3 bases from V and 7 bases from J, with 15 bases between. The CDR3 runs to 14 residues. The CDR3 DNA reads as TGTGCCAGCAGTTTTCCACGGAGAAAAAATGAAGCTTTCTTT. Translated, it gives CASSFPRRKNEAFF.

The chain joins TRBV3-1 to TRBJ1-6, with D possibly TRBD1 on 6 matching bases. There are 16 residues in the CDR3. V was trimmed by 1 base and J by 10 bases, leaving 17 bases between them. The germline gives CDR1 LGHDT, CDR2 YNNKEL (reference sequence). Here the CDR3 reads CASSQGAGVTISPLHF. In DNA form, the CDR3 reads TGTGCCAGCAGCCAAGGGGCAGGGGTTACGATATCACCCCTCCACTTT.

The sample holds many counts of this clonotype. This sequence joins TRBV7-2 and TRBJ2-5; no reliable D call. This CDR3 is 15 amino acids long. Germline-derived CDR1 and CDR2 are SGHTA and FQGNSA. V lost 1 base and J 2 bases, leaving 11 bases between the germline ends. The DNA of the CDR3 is TGTGCCAGCAGCTTAGGTTACGGGCCACAAGAGACCCAGTACTTC. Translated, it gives CASSLGYGPQETQYF.

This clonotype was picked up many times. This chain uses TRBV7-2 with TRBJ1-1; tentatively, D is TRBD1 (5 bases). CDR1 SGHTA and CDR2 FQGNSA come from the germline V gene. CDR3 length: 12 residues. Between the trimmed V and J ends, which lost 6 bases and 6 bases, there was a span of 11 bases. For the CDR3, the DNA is TGTGCCAGCAGTTCGGACATCGCTGAAGCTTTCTTT. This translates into CASSSDIAEAFF.

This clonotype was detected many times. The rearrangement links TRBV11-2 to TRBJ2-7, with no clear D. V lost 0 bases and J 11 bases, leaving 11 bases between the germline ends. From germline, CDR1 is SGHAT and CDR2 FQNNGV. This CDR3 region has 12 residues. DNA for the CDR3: TGTGCCAGCAGCTTAGATACCCCCACGGAGTACTTC. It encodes CASSLDTPTEYF.

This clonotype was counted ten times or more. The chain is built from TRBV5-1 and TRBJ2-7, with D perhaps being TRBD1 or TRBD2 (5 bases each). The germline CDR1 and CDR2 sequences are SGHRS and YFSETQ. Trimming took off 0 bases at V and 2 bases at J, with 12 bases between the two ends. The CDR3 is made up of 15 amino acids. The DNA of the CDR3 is TGCGCCAGCAGCTTGGGAGGGGCGTGGGCCTACGAGCAGTACTTC. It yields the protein CASSLGGAWAYEQYF.